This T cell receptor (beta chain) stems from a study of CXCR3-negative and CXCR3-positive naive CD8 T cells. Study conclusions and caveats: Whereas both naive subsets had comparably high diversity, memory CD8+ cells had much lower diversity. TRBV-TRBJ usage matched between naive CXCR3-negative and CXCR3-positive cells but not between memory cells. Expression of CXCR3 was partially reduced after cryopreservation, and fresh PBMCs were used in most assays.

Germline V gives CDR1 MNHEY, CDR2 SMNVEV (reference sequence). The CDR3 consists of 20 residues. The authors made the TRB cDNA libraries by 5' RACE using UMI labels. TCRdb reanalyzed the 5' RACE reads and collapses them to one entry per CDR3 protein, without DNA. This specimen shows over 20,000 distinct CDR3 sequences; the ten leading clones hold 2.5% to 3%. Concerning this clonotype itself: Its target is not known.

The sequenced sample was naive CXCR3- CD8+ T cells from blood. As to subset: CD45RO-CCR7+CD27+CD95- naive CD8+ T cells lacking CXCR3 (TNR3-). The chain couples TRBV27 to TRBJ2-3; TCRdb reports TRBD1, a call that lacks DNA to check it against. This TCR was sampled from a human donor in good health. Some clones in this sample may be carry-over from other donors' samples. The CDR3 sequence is CASSARGGKTNQDSTDTQYF.